The entry that follows covers one T cell receptor beta chain sequence. The specificity of this receptor is unknown. No quality values exist for individual bases; no much larger clone is one base distant. The data are from a study of blood T cells in healthy people across ages (dated by TCRdb to between 2015 and 2017). Some background on the complete study: In model experiments, roughly one uniquely barcoded TCR beta cDNA molecule per two T cells was captured by template switching. The study measured age-related changes in TCR beta repertoire diversity using deep sequencing normalized with unique cDNA molecular identifiers. The donors were divided into four age groups: young (average approximately 16 years), middle-aged (approximately 39), aged (approximately 62) and long-lived (about 84). For two donors (one aged 18 to 30 and one aged 80 or older), the study analyzed two additional independent replicas of 1 million unique cDNA reads from the same blood draw.

Broader findings and caveats from the paper: Observed TCR beta diversity per million T cells fell roughly linearly with age, and a significant reduction was already apparent by age around 40. Total diversity estimates from one million sequenced T cells were considered lower bounds and underestimates. Because donor CMV infection status was unknown, age-related changes in expanded clonotypes were potentially confounded. Observed TCR beta diversity correlated strongly with the percentage of naive T cells measured by flow cytometry. Since profiling was done on bulk unsorted PBMCs, naive and antigen-experienced compartments could not be conclusively compared. The long-lived group showed more naive CD4+ T cells, fewer expanded clones and increased TCR diversity than the aged group, suggesting age selection.

The roughly 37 donors, aged 6 to 90 years, were systemically healthy Caucasian individuals from Russia. Roughly 11 milliliters of peripheral blood were drawn from each donor into EDTA-treated Vacutainer tubes. PBMCs were isolated by Ficoll-Paque density-gradient centrifugation, with at least 6 million obtained per sample. Trizol reagent was used to extract total RNA from PBMCs, with at least 5 micrograms per sample. For every donor, an aliquot of PBMCs went through flow cytometry to measure the percentages of naive CD45RAhigh/CD27high T cells. From the cysteine up to the phenylalanine, the CDR3 has a length of 15 residues. The sequence is cut down to CDR3 DNA, 45 bases in frame from base 1. At the junction V is shortened by 6 bases and J by 0 bases, with 14 bases in between. Reading the germline V gene gives CDR1 MDHEN and CDR2 SYDVKM. The library was made by 5' RACE. TCRdb shows the sequencer as Illumina HiSeq 2500. The second PCR ran for about 6 to 11 cycles and used a J-beta primer mix along with a sample-barcoded 5' primer. A template-switch 5' adaptor carrying 12 random nucleotides introduced a unique molecular identifier onto each TCR beta cDNA molecule. At least 3 million CDR3-containing paired-end reads were obtained from each sample. First-strand cDNA synthesis was performed from all RNA using the Mint cDNA synthesis kit, with priming by a TRBC-specific oligonucleotide. All cDNA was treated with uracil-DNA glycosylase and then went through a first 18-cycle PCR with the universal primers M1SS and BC2_uni_R. The source study handled its data this way. Normalization of each sample was performed by random selection of 1 million high-quality reads, each carrying a distinct molecular identifier. Instead of being binned into consensus sequences, reads that shared molecular identifiers were thrown out. MiTCR, run with a Q25 quality threshold and the strictest error-elimination algorithm, handled CDR3 identification, clonotype clustering and error correction. A nonparametric unseen species model with Euler transformation was used to estimate lower-bound total TCR beta diversity. The raw public reads went through TCRdb reprocessing: fastp at Q25, MiXCR clone calling, in-frame beta chains kept. Every CDR3 protein is listed once, alongside the most common genes and DNA of its rows. The V and J calls here are based on TCRdb, not the publication. The sample data list 780,000 or so distinct CDR3 sequences, and roughly 25% of these were observed just once. Jointly, the top ten make up 3% to 4.5% of the sample.

A further study also used this sample, focusing on T cells of mothers and their children. That second report states: The donors were nine systemically healthy Caucasian individuals, made up of three mothers and their six children. cDNA synthesis used all of the extracted RNA, with 1.5 ug of RNA in each 15 ul reaction. In the second PCR, the M1S primer added sample barcodes and 2-4 random nucleotides. Each mother yielded over 9 million TCR beta CDR3 reads and each child 2.5 million to 3.5 million reads. In both related and unrelated pairs, thymic selection shapes the output of TCR recombination in a similar way, with inherited differences having only a minor effect. Normalized repertoire overlap in related mother-child pairs was always slightly higher than in unrelated mother-child pairs, but the difference was never significant. No persistent microchimeric T cell clones were found, with a detection sensitivity of around 100 clones per million clonotypes. In the study, deep NGS was used to compare the TCR beta repertoires of mothers and children, and features distinguishing related mother-child pairs from unrelated individuals were sought. The mean age was 40 +/- 4 years for the mothers and around 10 +/- 4 years for the children. After adapter ligation was performed with NEBNext reagents, the libraries were sequenced on an Illumina HiSeq 2000 with 100+100 nt paired-end reads. Mother and child libraries were prepared a month apart and sequenced in separate runs to prevent cross-contamination. For each donor, somewhere between about 450,000 and 2,200,000 distinct TCR beta clonotypes were identified. Naive TCR beta clonotypes were estimated from low-frequency clonotypes matched to each donor's FACS-determined naive share, without sorting.

The source material was blood. The V and J segments used are TRBV28 and TRBJ1-1; a weak D assignment points to TRBD1 (5 bases agree). The sequence was collected from a boy younger than 18 in good health. CDR3 region: CASRRGGILNTEAFF. The bases read TGTGCCAGCAGACGGGGGGGGATCTTGAACACTGAAGCTTTCTTT.